These 5 T cell receptor beta chains were sequenced from one sample in a study of blood T cell repertoires in COVID-19. Repertoires were generated with immunoSEQ multiplex PCR, while TCRdb's copy carries only in-frame clones and drops some. This sample yields around 250,000 clones, of which 86% are seen a single time; under 3.5% belongs to the top ten. What was sequenced was peripheral blood. The receptors were sampled from a woman aged 25 to 39 with active or convalescent COVID-19.

V and J are TRBV18 and TRBJ2-1; TRBD2 aligns across 9 bases. V lost 6 bases to trimming and J lost 7 bases; unmatched junction nucleotides: 10. The germline V gene encodes CDR1 KGHSH and CDR2 LQKENI. The CDR3 extends over 15 amino acids. DNA of the CDR3: TGTGCCAGCTCCCTCGATCGAAGCGGGGGGAATGAGCAGTTCTTC. Residues: CASSLDRSGGNEQFF.

V is TRBV1 and J is TRBJ1-1; the table's D call TRBD1 went unverified against the DNA. TRBV1 constitutes a pseudogene. The CDR3 consists of 18 residues. CDR3 DNA sequence: TGCACCAGCAGCCAAGTTGGATACCCGGAGACCACAGGCACTGAAGCTTTCTTT. This translates into CTSSQVGYPETTGTEAFF.

The chain recombines TRBV9 with TRBJ2-1, with 7 bases lining up with TRBD2. Per the germline V gene, CDR1 is SGDLS and CDR2 is YYNGEE. The CDR3 spans 15 residues. J was trimmed by 6 bases and V by 3 bases; bases with no gene match: 9. CDR3 bases: TGTGCCAGCAGCGCCCCCGGACTAGGAGTCAATGAGCAGTTCTTC. This codes for CASSAPGLGVNEQFF.

The gene calls are TRBV24-1 and TRBJ2-3; 10 positions match TRBD1. The CDR3 contains 15 residues. The trim removed 7 bases at V and 6 bases at J, leaving 9 bases unmatched. Looked up from germline, CDR1 is KGHDR and CDR2 is SFDVKD. DNA for the CDR3: TGTGCCACCAGGAGAGGGACAGGGGATTCCGATACGCAGTATTTT. This gives the protein CATRRGTGDSDTQYF.

In its sample, this clone was seen once. CDR3 protein: CASSQVRGDEAFF. The CDR3 nucleotides are TGTGCCAGCAGCCAAGTGCGAGGAGATGAAGCTTTCTTT. The chain links TRBV14 to TRBJ1-1; no definite D call. This CDR3 region has 13 residues. The germline V and J ends were trimmed by 1 base and 7 bases, with 10 bases remaining between them. Germline CDR1 and CDR2: SGHDN and FVKESK.